This is a list of T cell receptor beta chains from one sample in a study of T cell responses to AZD1222 COVID-19 vaccine. Using immunoSEQ multiplex PCR, the repertoire was profiled, and TCRdb retains in-frame clones only, with some absent. The sample carries approximately 110,000 clones, around 92% recorded once. The input for sequencing was peripheral blood, taken on day 0 of AZD1222 vaccination. These receptors all stem from an adult in good health. Both conserved end residues are part of each CDR3. The D gene is left open where the match is weak. The size of a clone is reported for some rows only, either as once, few or many, or as a class for expanded clones.

>TRBV7-8|-|-|TRBJ1-5
CASSLLEQPNSNQPQHF
TGTGCCAGCAGCTTACTGGAACAGCCTAATAGCAATCAGCCCCAGCATTTT
>TRBV9|-|-|TRBJ2-7
CASIRGPGSYEQYF
TGTGCCAGCATCCGGGGGCCAGGCTCCTACGAGCAGTACTTC
>TRBV19|-|-|TRBJ1-5
CASSIPSEGQPQHF
TGTGCCAGTAGTATACCCTCGGAGGGGCAGCCCCAGCATTTT
>TRBV27|-|-|TRBJ2-6
CASSPSPPAGGANVLTF
TGTGCCAGCTCTCCATCTCCCCCGGCGGGTGGGGCCAACGTCCTGACTTTC
>TRBV5-1|TRBD2|-|TRBJ2-1
CASSSAGTRGSDEQFF
TGCGCCAGCAGCTCCGCCGGGACTAGAGGATCGGATGAGCAGTTCTTC
>TRBV24-1|-|-|TRBJ1-2
CATSDGQTGYTF
TGTGCCACCAGTGATGGACAGACGGGCTACACCTTC
>TRBV11-2|-|-|TRBJ1-2
CASSLEGGPGYTF
TGTGCCAGCAGCTTAGAGGGGGGCCCTGGCTACACCTTC
>TRBV5-8|-|-|TRBJ1-4
CASRNEGGGMEKLFF
TGTGCCAGCAGGAACGAGGGGGGTGGAATGGAAAAACTGTTTTTT
>TRBV28|TRBD1|-|TRBJ1-5
CASSLNGAGGGQPQHF
TGTGCCAGCAGTTTAAACGGGGCAGGGGGCGGTCAGCCCCAGCATTTT
>TRBV18|-|-|TRBJ2-5
CASSRLGPRETQYF
TGTGCCAGCTCACGGTTGGGTCCACGGGAGACCCAGTACTTC
>TRBV7-3|-|-|TRBJ1-1
CASSLMANTEAFF
TGTGCCAGCAGCTTAATGGCGAACACTGAAGCTTTCTTT
>TRBV11-2|-|-|TRBJ2-7
CASSLESAEYYEQYF
TGTGCCAGCAGCTTAGAATCAGCGGAATATTACGAGCAGTACTTC
>TRBV30|-|-|TRBJ1-3
CAWTGSSGNTIYF
TGTGCCTGGACCGGGAGCTCTGGAAACACCATATATTTT
>TRBV30|TRBD2|-|TRBJ2-5
CAWTLAGGLKETQYF
TGTGCCTGGACCCTAGCGGGGGGTCTAAAAGAGACCCAGTACTTC
>TRBV11-3|-|-|TRBJ2-3
CASSPPAFDGPDTQYF
TGTGCCAGCAGCCCCCCCGCTTTTGACGGGCCAGATACGCAGTATTTT
>TRBV6-2/TRBV6-3|TRBD2|-|TRBJ2-1
CASSQSSGGLPYNEQFF
TGTGCCAGCAGTCAATCTAGCGGGGGGCTGCCCTACAATGAGCAGTTCTTC
>TRBV28|TRBD1|-|TRBJ1-1
CASADRGLSTEAFF
TGTGCCAGCGCGGACAGGGGGTTGAGCACTGAAGCTTTCTTT
>TRBV11-2|-|-|TRBJ2-7
CASSLDFLIGLPQYF
TGTGCCAGCAGCTTAGATTTTTTAATCGGATTACCGCAGTACTTC
>TRBV19|-|-|TRBJ1-5
CASSNRPGEPQHF
TGTGCCAGTAGTAACCGTCCCGGGGAGCCCCAGCATTTT
>TRBV28|-|-|TRBJ1-1
CASTEDMNTEAFF
TGTGCCAGTACGGAGGACATGAACACTGAAGCTTTCTTT
>TRBV7-2|-|-|TRBJ2-2
CAVRSGAWGELFF
TGTGCTGTTCGGTCGGGGGCTTGGGGGGAGCTGTTTTTT
>TRBV2|TRBD2|once|TRBJ2-3
CASSELTWLAGDTDTQYF
TGTGCCAGCAGTGAATTAACTTGGCTAGCGGGGGACACAGATACGCAGTATTTT
>TRBV5-1|-|-|TRBJ1-1
CASSDPPGEAFF
TGCGCCAGCAGCGATCCGCCGGGAGAAGCTTTCTTT
>TRBV2|-|-|TRBJ1-5
CASRVQGTGDQPQHF
TGTGCCAGCAGAGTTCAGGGGACCGGCGATCAGCCCCAGCATTTT
>TRBV7-9|-|-|TRBJ1-2
CASSFRGRGDNNYGYTF
TGTGCCAGCAGCTTTAGGGGGAGGGGAGATAATAACTATGGCTACACCTTC
>TRBV7-8|TRBD1|-|TRBJ2-7
CASSFLPGQGTYEQYF
TGTGCCAGCAGCTTTTTGCCGGGACAGGGAACCTACGAGCAGTACTTC
>TRBV7-2|-|-|TRBJ2-7
CASSSWGHSYEQYF
TGTGCCAGCAGCTCCTGGGGACACTCCTACGAGCAGTACTTC
>TRBV30|-|-|TRBJ1-2
CAWSVFHGYTF
TGTGCCTGGAGTGTATTCCATGGCTACACCTTC
>TRBV12-3/TRBV12-4|-|-|TRBJ2-7
CASGQGGSYEQYF
TGTGCCAGCGGGCAGGGTGGTTCCTACGAGCAGTACTTC
>TRBV24-1|-|-|TRBJ1-1
CATSDARGTDTEAFF
TGTGCCACCAGTGATGCTCGGGGTACGGACACTGAAGCTTTCTTT
>TRBV7-9|-|-|TRBJ2-3
CASSNSPDTQYF
TGTGCCAGCAGTAACTCCCCAGATACGCAGTATTTT
>TRBV28|-|-|TRBJ2-5
CASSPGQPETQYF
TGTGCCAGCAGTCCCGGACAGCCGGAGACCCAGTACTTC
>TRBV29-1|-|-|TRBJ2-5
CSVASGTYQETQYF
TGCAGCGTTGCCTCGGGGACGTACCAAGAGACCCAGTACTTC
>TRBV28|-|-|TRBJ2-2
CASSPSGVGELFF
TGTGCCAGCAGCCCCTCCGGGGTCGGGGAGCTGTTTTTT
>TRBV2|TRBD1|-|TRBJ2-2
CASSPRTGLTGELFF
TGTGCCAGCAGCCCTCGGACAGGTCTCACCGGGGAGCTGTTTTTT
>TRBV7-3|TRBD1|-|TRBJ2-1
CASSLGQASYNEQFF
TGTGCCAGCAGCTTGGGACAGGCAAGTTACAATGAGCAGTTCTTC
>TRBV4-2|-|few|TRBJ1-1
CASSQARATLLAFF
TGTGCCAGCAGCCAAGCTCGGGCGACTTTGTTGGCTTTCTTT
>TRBV5-6|-|-|TRBJ2-1
CASSSTRDGEQFF
TGTGCCAGCAGCTCTACTAGAGACGGTGAGCAGTTCTTC
>TRBV7-2|-|-|TRBJ1-5
CASSLFGSNQPQHF
TGTGCCAGCAGCTTATTCGGTAGCAATCAGCCCCAGCATTTT
>TRBV28|TRBD1|-|TRBJ1-2
CASSQGGASDGYTF
TGTGCCAGCAGCCAGGGGGGGGCCTCCGATGGCTACACCTTC
>TRBV30|-|-|TRBJ1-2
CAWSGEGVNYGYTF
TGTGCCTGGAGTGGGGAGGGGGTGAACTATGGCTACACCTTC
>TRBV7-8|-|-|TRBJ2-2
CASSPLNTGELFF
TGTGCCAGCAGCCCACTCAACACCGGGGAGCTGTTTTTT
>TRBV4-2|TRBD2|once|TRBJ2-3
CASSQGEGGGARDTQYF
TGTGCCAGCAGCCAAGGGGAGGGTGGCGGGGCTCGTGATACGCAGTATTTT
>TRBV29-1|-|-|TRBJ2-3
CSVEDRASTDTQYF
TGCAGCGTTGAAGATAGGGCGTCGACGGATACGCAGTATTTT
>TRBV7-9|-|once|TRBJ1-2
CASSAEGGYTF
TGTGCCAGCAGCGCCGAGGGGGGCTACACCTTC
>TRBV30|-|-|TRBJ2-1
CAWSRQLYEQFF
TGTGCCTGGAGTCGCCAGTTATATGAGCAGTTCTTC
>TRBV27|-|-|TRBJ2-2
CASSLRNTGELFF
TGTGCCAGCAGTTTAAGGAACACCGGGGAGCTGTTTTTT
>TRBV24-1|TRBD1|once|TRBJ2-3
CATSVTGALADTQYF
TGTGCCACCAGTGTTACAGGGGCTTTGGCAGATACGCAGTATTTT
>TRBV7-3|-|-|TRBJ1-1
CASSPAPRLYTEAFF
TGTGCCAGCAGCCCAGCCCCCAGGTTATACACTGAAGCTTTCTTT
>TRBV2|-|-|TRBJ1-5
CASSDGGAVSPQHF
TGTGCCAGCAGTGATGGAGGGGCAGTTTCGCCCCAGCATTTT
>TRBV4-1|-|-|TRBJ2-3
CASSPGSGDTQYF
TGCGCCAGCAGCCCCGGTAGCGGAGATACGCAGTATTTT
>TRBV3-1/TRBV3-2|-|-|TRBJ2-2
CASSPRSNTGELFF
TGTGCCAGCAGCCCTCGGTCCAACACCGGGGAGCTGTTTTTT
>TRBV19|TRBD1|once|TRBJ1-5
CASSIGQGVFQPQHF
TGTGCCAGTAGTATAGGACAGGGGGTGTTTCAGCCCCAGCATTTT
>TRBV28|TRBD1|-|TRBJ1-5
CASRGTGGNQPQHF
TGTGCCAGCAGAGGGACAGGGGGCAATCAGCCCCAGCATTTT